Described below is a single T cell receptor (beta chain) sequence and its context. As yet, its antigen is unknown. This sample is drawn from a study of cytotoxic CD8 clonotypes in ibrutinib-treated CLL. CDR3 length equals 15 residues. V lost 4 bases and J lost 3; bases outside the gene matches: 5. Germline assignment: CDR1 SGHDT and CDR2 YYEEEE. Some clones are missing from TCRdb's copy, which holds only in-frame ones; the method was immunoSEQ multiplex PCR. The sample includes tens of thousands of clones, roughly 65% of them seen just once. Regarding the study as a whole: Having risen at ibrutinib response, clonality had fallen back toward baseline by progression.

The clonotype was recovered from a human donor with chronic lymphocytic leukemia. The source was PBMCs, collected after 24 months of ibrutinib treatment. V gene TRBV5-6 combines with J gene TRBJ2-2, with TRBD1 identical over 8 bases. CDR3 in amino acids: CASSIRQGYTGELFF. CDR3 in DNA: TGTGCCAGCAGCATCAGACAGGGGTACACCGGGGAGCTGTTTTTT.